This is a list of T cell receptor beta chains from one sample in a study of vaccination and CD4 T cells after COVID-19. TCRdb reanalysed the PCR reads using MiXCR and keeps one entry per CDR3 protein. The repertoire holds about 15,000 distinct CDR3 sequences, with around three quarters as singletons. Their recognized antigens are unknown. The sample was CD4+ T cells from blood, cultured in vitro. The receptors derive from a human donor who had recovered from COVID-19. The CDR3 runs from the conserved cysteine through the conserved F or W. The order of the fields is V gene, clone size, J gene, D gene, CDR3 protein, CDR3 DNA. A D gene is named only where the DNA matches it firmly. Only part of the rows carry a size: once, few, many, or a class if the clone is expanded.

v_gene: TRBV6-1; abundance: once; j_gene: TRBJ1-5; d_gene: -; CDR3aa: CASSPPRGNSNQPQHF; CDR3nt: TGTGCCAGCAGCCCCCCCCGGGGGAATAGCAATCAGCCCCAGCATTTT
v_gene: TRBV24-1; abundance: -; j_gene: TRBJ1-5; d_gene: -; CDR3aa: CATSDSGAGYSNQPQHF; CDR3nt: TGTGCCACCAGTGACTCGGGGGCGGGCTATAGCAATCAGCCCCAGCATTTT
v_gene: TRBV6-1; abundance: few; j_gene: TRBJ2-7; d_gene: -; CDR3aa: CASRSTAYEQYF; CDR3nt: TGTGCCAGCAGGTCTACAGCTTACGAGCAGTACTTC
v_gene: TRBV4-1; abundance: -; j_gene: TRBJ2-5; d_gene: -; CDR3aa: CASSQVGLGETQYF; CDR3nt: TGCGCCAGCAGCCAGGTTGGCCTTGGGGAGACCCAGTACTTC
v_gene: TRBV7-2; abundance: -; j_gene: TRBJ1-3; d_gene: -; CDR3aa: CASSLGGPGGTIYF; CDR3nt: TGTGCCAGCAGCTTAGGGGGCCCGGGGGGCACCATATATTTT
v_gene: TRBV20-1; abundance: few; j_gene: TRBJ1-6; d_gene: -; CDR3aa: CSAGGHLNSPLHF; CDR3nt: TGCAGTGCAGGTGGACATCTCAATTCACCCCTCCACTTT
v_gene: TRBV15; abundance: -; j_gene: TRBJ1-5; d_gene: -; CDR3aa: CATSRAGQVLPEIYSNQPQHF; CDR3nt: TGTGCCACCAGCAGAGCAGGGCAGGTTTTGCCGGAAATCTATAGCAATCAGCCCCAGCATTTT
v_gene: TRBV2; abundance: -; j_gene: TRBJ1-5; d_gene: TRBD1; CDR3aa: CASTPVRGPSNQPQHF; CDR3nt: TGTGCCAGCACCCCCGTGAGGGGGCCTAGCAATCAGCCCCAGCATTTT
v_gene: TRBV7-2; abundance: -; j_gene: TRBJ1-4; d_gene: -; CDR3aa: CASSPRDPYGKLFF; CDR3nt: TGTGCCAGCAGCCCCCGCGACCCGTACGGAAAACTGTTTTTT
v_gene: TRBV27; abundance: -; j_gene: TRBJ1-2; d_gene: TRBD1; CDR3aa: CASSLVGQGDYGYTF; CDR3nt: TGTGCCAGCAGTTTAGTGGGACAGGGGGACTATGGCTACACCTTC
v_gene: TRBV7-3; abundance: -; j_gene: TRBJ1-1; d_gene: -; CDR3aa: CASSLTYGGETEAFF; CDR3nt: TGTGCCAGCAGCTTAACGTACGGGGGCGAGACTGAAGCTTTCTTT
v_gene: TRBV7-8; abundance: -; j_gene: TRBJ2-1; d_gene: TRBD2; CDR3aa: CASSSLAGGTYNEQFF; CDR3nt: TGTGCCAGCAGCTCCCTAGCGGGAGGAACCTACAATGAGCAGTTCTTC
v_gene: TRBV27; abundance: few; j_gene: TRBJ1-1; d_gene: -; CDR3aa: CASSLFRHTEAFF; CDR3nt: TGTGCCAGCAGTTTATTTCGACACACTGAAGCTTTCTTT
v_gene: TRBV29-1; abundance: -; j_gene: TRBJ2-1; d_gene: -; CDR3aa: CSVDVEAYNEQFF; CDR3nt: TGCAGCGTTGACGTTGAAGCCTACAATGAGCAGTTCTTC
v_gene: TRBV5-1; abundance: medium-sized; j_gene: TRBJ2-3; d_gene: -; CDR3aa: CASRPGQYTDTQYF; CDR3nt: TGCGCCAGCAGACCGGGACAATACACAGATACGCAGTATTTT
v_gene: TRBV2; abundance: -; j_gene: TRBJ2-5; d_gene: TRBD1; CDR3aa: CASRGAGGQETQYF; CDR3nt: TGTGCCAGCAGGGGGGCAGGGGGCCAAGAGACCCAGTACTTC
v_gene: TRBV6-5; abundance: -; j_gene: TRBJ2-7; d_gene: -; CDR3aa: CASSYLGGSYEQYF; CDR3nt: TGTGCCAGCAGTTATCTCGGGGGATCCTACGAGCAGTACTTC
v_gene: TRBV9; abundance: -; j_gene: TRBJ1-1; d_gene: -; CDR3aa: CASTPSQGRTEAFF; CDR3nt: TGTGCCAGCACCCCCAGCCAGGGAAGAACTGAAGCTTTCTTT
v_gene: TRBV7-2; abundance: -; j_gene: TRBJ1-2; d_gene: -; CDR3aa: CASSLRQALGNYGYTF; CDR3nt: TGTGCCAGCAGCTTAAGGCAGGCCCTAGGGAACTATGGCTACACCTTC
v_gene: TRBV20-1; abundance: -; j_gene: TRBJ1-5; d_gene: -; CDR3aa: CSAYLRGNQPQHF; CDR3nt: TGCAGTGCTTATCTCAGGGGCAATCAGCCCCAGCATTTT
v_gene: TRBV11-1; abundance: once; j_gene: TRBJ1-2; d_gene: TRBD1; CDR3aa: CASSLGVLTGSLGYTF; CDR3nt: TGTGCCAGCAGCTTAGGCGTATTGACAGGGTCGTTGGGCTACACCTTC
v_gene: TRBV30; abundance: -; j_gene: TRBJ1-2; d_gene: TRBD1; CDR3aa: CAWGQGYGGYTF; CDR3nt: TGTGCCTGGGGACAGGGCTACGGTGGCTACACCTTC